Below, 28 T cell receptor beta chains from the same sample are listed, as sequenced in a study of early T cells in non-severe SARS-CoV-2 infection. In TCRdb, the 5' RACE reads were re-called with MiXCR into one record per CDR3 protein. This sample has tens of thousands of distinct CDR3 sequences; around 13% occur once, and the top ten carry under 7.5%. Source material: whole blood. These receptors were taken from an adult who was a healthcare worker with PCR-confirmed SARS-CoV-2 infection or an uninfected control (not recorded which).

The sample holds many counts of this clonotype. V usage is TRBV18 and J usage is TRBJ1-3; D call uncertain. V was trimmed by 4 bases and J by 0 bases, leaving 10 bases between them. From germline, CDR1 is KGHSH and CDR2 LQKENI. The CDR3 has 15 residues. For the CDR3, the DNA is TGTGCCAGCTCACGAGACTGGAGCTCTGGAAACACCATATATTTT. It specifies CASSRDWSSGNTIYF.

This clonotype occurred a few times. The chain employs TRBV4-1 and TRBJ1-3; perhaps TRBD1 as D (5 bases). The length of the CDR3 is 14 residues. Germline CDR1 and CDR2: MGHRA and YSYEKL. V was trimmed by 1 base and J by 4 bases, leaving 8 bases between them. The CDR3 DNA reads TGCGCCAGCAGCCAAGTCTGGGACGGAAACACCATATATTTT. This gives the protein CASSQVWDGNTIYF.

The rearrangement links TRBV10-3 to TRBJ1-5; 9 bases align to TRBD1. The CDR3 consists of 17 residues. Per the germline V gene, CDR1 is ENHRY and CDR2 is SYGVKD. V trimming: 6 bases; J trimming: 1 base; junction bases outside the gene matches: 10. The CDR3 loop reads CAISNRGQGLSNQPQHF. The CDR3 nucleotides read TGTGCCATCAGCAATCGGGGACAGGGACTAAGCAATCAGCCCCAGCATTTT.

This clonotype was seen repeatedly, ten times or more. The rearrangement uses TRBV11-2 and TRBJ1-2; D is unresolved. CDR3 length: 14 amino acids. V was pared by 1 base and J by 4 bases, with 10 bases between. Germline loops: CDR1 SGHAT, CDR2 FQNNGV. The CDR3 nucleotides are TGTGCCAGCAGCTTAGTTTGGGGTCTCTATGGCTACACCTTC. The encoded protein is CASSLVWGLYGYTF.

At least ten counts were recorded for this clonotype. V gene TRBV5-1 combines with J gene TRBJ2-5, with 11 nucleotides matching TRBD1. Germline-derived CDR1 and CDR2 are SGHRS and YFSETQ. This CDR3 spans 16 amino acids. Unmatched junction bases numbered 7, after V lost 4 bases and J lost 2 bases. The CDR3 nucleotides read TGCGCCAGCAGCCTCTACGGACAGGGGGCTCAAGAGACCCAGTACTTC. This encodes CASSLYGQGAQETQYF.

The DNA of the CDR3 is TGTGCCAGCAGTGAAAGGGGTACTGAAGCTTTCTTT. Translation gives CASSERGTEAFF. This chain uses TRBV2 with TRBJ1-1; tentative D call: TRBD1 (5 bases). Trimming removed 2 bases from V and 5 bases from J, with 6 bases in between. CDR1 and CDR2 from the germline V gene are SNHLY and FYNNEI. The CDR3 consists of 12 residues.

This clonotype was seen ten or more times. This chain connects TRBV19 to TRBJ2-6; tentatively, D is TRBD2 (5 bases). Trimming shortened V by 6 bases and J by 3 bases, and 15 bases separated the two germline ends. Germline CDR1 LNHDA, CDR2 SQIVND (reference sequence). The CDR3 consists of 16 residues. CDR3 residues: CASRQGGQVGANVLTF. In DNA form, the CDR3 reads TGTGCCAGTAGACAAGGAGGCCAGGTTGGGGCCAACGTCCTGACTTTC.

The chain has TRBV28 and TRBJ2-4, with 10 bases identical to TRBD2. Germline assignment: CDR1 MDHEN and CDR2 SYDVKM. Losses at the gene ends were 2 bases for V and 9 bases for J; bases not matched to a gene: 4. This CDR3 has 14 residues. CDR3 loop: CASSLLAGVSIQYF. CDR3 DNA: TGTGCCAGCAGTTTACTAGCGGGGGTTAGCATTCAGTACTTC.

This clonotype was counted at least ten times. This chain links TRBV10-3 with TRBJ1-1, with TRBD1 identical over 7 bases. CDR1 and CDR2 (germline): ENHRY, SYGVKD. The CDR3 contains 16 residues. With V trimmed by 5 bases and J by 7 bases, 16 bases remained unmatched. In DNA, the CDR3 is TGTGCCATCAGTCCTCTGGGGGACAGTTTCGCGATTGAAGCTTTCTTT. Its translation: CAISPLGDSFAIEAFF.

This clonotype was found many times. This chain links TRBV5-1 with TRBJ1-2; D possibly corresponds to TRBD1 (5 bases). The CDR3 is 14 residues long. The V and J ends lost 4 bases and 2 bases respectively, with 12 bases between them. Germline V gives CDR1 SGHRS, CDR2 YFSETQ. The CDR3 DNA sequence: TGCGCCAGCAGCCCTCCCGGGGCCAACTATGGCTACACCTTC. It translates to CASSPPGANYGYTF.

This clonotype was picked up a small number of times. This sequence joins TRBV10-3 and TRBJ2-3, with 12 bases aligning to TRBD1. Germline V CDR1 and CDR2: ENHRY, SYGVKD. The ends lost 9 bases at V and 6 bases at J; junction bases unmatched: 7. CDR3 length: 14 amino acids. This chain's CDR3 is CAITGTGGFDTQYF. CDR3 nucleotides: TGTGCCATTACCGGGACAGGGGGCTTTGATACGCAGTATTTT.

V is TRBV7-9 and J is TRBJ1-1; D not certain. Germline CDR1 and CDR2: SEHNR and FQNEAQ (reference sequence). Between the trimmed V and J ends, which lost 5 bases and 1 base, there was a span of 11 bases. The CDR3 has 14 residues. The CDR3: CASSLLDGNTEAFF. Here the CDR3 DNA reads TGTGCCAGCAGCCTCTTGGACGGGAACACTGAAGCTTTCTTT.

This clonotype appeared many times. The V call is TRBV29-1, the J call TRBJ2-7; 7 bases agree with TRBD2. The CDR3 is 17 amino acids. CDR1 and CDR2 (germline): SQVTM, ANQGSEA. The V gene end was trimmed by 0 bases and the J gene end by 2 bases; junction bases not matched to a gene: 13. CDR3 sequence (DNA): TGCAGCGTTGAAGATCGTGGAGCGGGGAGAGGGGCCTACGAGCAGTACTTC. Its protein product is CSVEDRGAGRGAYEQYF.

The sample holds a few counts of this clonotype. The CDR3 DNA reads as TGTGCCAGCAGCTTAGGCCTGATGAACACTGAAGCTTTCTTT. Protein sequence: CASSLGLMNTEAFF. The gene calls are TRBV7-2 and TRBJ1-1; D gene ambiguous. The length of the CDR3 is 14 residues. Trimming stripped 1 base from V and 0 bases from J, with 6 bases between. Germline CDR1 SGHTA, CDR2 FQGNSA.

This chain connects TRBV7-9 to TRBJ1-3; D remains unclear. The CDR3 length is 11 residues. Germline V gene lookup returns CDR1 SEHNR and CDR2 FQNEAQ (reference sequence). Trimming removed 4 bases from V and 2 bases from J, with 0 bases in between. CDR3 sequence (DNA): TGTGCCAGCAGCTCTGGAAACACCATATATTTT. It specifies CASSSGNTIYF. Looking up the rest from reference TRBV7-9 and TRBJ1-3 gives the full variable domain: DTGVSQNPRHKITKRGQNVTFRCDPISEHNRLYWYRQTLGQGPEFLTYFQNEAQLEKSRLLSDRFSAERPKGSFSTLEIQRTEQGDSAMYLCASSSGNTIYFGEGSWLTVV.

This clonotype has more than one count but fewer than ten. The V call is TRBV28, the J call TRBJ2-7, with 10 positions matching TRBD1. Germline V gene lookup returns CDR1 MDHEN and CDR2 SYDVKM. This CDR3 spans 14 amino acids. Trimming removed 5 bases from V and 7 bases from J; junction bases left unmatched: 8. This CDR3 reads CASSPGGQGQEQYF. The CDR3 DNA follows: TGTGCCAGCAGTCCGGGGGGACAGGGGCAGGAGCAGTACTTC.

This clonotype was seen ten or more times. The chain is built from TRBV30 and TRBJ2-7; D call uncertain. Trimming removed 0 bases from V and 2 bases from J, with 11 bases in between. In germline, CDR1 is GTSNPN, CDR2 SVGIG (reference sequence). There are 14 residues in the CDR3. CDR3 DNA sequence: TGTGCCTGGAGTGTAGGGCTTAATGCCTACGAGCAGTACTTC. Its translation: CAWSVGLNAYEQYF.

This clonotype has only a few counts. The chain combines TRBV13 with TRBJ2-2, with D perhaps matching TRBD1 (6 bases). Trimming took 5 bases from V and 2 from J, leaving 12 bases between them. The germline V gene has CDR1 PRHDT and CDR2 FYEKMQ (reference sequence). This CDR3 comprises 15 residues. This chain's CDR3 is CASSGTGTNTGELFF. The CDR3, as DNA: TGTGCCAGCAGCGGGACCGGGACAAACACCGGGGAGCTGTTTTTT.

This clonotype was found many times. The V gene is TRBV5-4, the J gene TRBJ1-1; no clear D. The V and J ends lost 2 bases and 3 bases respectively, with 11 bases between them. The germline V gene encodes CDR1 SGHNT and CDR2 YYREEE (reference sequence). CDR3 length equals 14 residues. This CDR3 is CASSLVFGDTEAFF. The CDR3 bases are TGTGCCAGCAGCTTAGTATTCGGGGACACTGAAGCTTTCTTT.

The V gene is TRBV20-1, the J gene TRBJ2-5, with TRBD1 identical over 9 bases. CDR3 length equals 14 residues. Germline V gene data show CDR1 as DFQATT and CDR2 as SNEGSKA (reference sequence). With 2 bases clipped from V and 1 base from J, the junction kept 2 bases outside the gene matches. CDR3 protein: CSARLTGGQETQYF. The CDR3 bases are TGCAGTGCTAGACTGACAGGGGGCCAAGAGACCCAGTACTTC.

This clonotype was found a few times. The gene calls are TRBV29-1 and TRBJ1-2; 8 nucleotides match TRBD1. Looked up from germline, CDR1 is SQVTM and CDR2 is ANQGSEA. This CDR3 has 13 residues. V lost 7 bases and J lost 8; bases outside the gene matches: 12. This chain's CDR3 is CSALKDRERGYTF. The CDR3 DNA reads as TGCAGCGCCCTAAAGGACAGGGAGCGCGGCTACACCTTC.

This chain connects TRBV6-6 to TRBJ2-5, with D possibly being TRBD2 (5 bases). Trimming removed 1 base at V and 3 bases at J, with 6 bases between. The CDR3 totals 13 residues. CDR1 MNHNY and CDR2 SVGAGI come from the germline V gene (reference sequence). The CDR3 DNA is TGTGCCAGCAGTTACTTCGGGGAAGAGACCCAGTACTTC. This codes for CASSYFGEETQYF.

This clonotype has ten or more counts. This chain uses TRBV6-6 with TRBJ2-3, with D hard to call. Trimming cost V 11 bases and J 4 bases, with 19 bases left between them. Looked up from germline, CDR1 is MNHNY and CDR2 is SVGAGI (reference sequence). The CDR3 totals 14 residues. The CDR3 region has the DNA TGTGCCCGCCTCCGAGGTCTCGGCGCAGATACGCAGTATTTT. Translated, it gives CARLRGLGADTQYF.

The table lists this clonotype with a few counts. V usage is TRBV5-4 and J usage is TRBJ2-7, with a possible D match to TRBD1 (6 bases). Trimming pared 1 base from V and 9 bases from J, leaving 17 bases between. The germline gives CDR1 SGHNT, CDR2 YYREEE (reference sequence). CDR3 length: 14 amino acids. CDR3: CASSLNTGSIRQYF. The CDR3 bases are TGTGCCAGCAGCTTGAATACAGGGAGTATCCGGCAGTACTTC.

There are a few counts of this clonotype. The CDR3: CASSLDSGGYQETQYF. The DNA for the CDR3 is TGTGCCAGCAGCTTAGATAGCGGGGGGTACCAAGAGACCCAGTACTTC. The J gene is TRBJ2-5, the V gene TRBV7-2, with 10 bases matching TRBD2. The CDR3 spans 16 residues. CDR1 is SGHTA, CDR2 FQGNSA, per germline. V trimming: 1 base; J trimming: 0 bases; junction bases outside the gene matches: 2.

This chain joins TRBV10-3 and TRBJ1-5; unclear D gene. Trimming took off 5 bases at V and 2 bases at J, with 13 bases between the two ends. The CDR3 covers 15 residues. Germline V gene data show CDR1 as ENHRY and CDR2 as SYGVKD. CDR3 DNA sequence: TGTGCCATCAGTCCGGGCCTCGAGCGCAATCAGCCCCAGCATTTT. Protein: CAISPGLERNQPQHF.

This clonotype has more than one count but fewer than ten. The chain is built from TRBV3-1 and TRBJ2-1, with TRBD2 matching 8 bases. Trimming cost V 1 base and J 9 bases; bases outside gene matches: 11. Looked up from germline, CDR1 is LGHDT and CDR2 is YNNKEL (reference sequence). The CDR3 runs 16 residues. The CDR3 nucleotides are TGTGCCAGCAGCCAAGTTCGGCAACGGGAGGGGGGTGAGCAGTTCTTC. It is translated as CASSQVRQREGGEQFF.

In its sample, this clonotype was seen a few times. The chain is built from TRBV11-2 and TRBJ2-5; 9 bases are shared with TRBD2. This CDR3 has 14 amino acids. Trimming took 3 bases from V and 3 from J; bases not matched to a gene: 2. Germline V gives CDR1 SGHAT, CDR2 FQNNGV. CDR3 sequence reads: CASSFSSGEETQYF. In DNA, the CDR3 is TGTGCCAGCAGCTTTTCTAGCGGGGAAGAGACCCAGTACTTC.